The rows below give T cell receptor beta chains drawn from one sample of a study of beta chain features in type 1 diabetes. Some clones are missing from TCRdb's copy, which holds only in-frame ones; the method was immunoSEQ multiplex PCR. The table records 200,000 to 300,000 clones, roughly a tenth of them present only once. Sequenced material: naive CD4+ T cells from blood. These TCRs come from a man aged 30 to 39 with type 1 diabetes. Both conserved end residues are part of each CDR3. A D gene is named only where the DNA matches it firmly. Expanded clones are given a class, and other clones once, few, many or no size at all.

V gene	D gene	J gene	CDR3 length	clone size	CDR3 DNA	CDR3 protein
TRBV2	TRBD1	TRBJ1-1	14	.	TGTGCCAGCAGTGAGAGGGGGCTGGACACTGAAGCTTTCTTT	CASSERGLDTEAFF
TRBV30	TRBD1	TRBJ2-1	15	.	TGTGCCTGGAGTTTAACGGACAGGGGCTACAATGAGCAGTTCTTC	CAWSLTDRGYNEQFF
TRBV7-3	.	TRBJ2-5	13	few	TGTGCCAGCAGCCCACCGGGGCAAGAGACCCAGTACTTC	CASSPPGQETQYF
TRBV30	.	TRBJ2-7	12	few	TGTGCCTGGAGTGTACGCGGGTACGAGCAGTACTTC	CAWSVRGYEQYF
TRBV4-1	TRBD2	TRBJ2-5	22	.	TGCGCCAGCAGCCAAGAACTAGGGACTAGCGGGGGGTCCAGACGAAACCAAGAGACCCAGTACTTC	CASSQELGTSGGSRRNQETQYF
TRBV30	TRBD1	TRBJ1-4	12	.	TGTGCCTCAGCAACAGGGGTTGAAAAACTGTTTTTT	CASATGVEKLFF
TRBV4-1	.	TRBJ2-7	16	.	TGCGCCAGCAGCCAAACCAACAGTCTCCCCTCCTACGAGCAGTACTTC	CASSQTNSLPSYEQYF
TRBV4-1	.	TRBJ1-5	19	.	TGCGCCAGCAGCCAAATCTATCGGGGCACAGGGAATGGAAATCAGCCCCAGCATTTT	CASSQIYRGTGNGNQPQHF
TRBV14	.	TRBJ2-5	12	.	TGTGCCAGCAGCCGCGGTCAAGAGACCCAGTACTTC	CASSRGQETQYF
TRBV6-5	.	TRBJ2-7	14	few	TGTGCCAGCAGTTACGGGGCAGAGCAGCACGAGCAGTACTTC	CASSYGAEQHEQYF
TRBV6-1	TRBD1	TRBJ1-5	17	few	TGTGCCAGCAGTGAACCCACAGGGGGCGGAGGACGGGGGCCCCAGCATTTT	CASSEPTGGGGRGPQHF
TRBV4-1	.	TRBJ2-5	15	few	TGCGCCAGCAGCCTCGGAGCGTTGGAAAAAGAGACCCAGTACTTC	CASSLGALEKETQYF
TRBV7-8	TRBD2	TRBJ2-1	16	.	TGTGCCAGCAGCTCTAGGGGACTAGCTTGGGACAATGAGCAGTTCTTC	CASSSRGLAWDNEQFF
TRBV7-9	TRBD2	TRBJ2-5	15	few	TGTGCCAGCAGCTTAGGCCTTGCGGGGGTGGAGACCCAGTACTTC	CASSLGLAGVETQYF
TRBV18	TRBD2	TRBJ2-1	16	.	TGTGCCAGCTCACCACCCAGCGGGGGCGCCTACAATGAGCAGTTCTTC	CASSPPSGGAYNEQFF
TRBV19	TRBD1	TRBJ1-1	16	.	TGTGCCAGTAGTAAGGACCCGGGACAGGGGCATACTGAAGCTTTCTTT	CASSKDPGQGHTEAFF
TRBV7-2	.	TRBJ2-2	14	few	TGTGCCAGCAGATGGGACACCAACACCGGGGAGCTGTTTTTT	CASRWDTNTGELFF